This entry lists 28 T cell receptor beta chains sequenced from one sample in a study of blood T cells in healthy people across ages. Primed by a sample-barcoded 5' primer and a J-beta primer mix, a second PCR proceeded for about 6 to 11 cycles. TCRdb re-derived calls from the 5' RACE reads in MiXCR, one entry per CDR3 protein. Of hundreds of thousands of distinct CDR3 sequences in the sample, approximately 52% are singletons; the top ten hold approximately 13%. Sequencing was performed on blood. Every receptor here comes from a woman over 75 in good health.

Concerning this clonotype: A much larger clone is a single base away; this may be a read error. This chain links TRBV27 with TRBJ2-5; the D gene is possibly TRBD1 (5 bases). The DNA end favors TRBJ2-7, so the J call may be wrong. Looked up from germline, CDR1 is MNHEY and CDR2 is SMNVEV (reference sequence). The CDR3 is 13 amino acids. The CDR3 reads CASNLKDNYEQYF. In DNA, the CDR3 is TGTGCCAGCAATTTAAAGGACAACTACGAGCAGTACTTC.

As concerns this clonotype: A single base separates this from a much larger clone, so it may be a read error. V usage is TRBV25-1 and J usage is TRBJ2-5; the D is unclear. The V and J ends lost 5 bases and 11 bases respectively, with 18 bases between them. CDR1 MGHDK and CDR2 SYGVNS come from the germline V gene. This CDR3 has 13 amino acids. The CDR3 region is CASSRLVVSEQYF. The CDR3 DNA reads TGTGCCAGCAGTCGCCTCGTGGTGAGTGAGCAGTACTTC.

This clonotype showed up just a few times. The chain is built from TRBV29-1 and TRBJ1-2; D not certain. CDR3 length: 12 amino acids. Germline-derived CDR1 and CDR2 are SQVTM and ANQGSEA. Trimming removed 3 bases from V and 4 bases from J, with 9 bases in between. The CDR3 region is CSVEQGGYGYTF. The CDR3 region has the DNA TGCAGCGTTGAGCAAGGCGGCTATGGCTACACCTTC.

CDR3 DNA: TGTGCCAGCAGTTTAACTATAACGGGCCCCCCTCAGTACTTC. It yields the protein CASSLTITGPPQYF. V usage is TRBV27 and J usage is TRBJ2-4; no definite D call. Germline lookup yields CDR1 MNHEY and CDR2 SMNVEV (reference sequence). This CDR3 region has 14 residues. Trimming pared 2 bases from V and 12 bases from J, leaving 17 bases between.

The rearrangement uses TRBV7-9 and TRBJ2-4; 8 positions match TRBD2. This CDR3 has 16 amino acids. Trimming cost V 5 bases and J 6 bases; bases outside gene matches: 12. Germline V lookup: CDR1 SEHNR, CDR2 FQNEAQ (reference sequence). The CDR3 nucleotides read TGTGCCAGCAGCAGAGCCGGCAGAGCGGGGGTAAACATTCAGTACTTC. This gives the protein CASSRAGRAGVNIQYF.

The CDR3 sequence: CASSHMGQGNQPQHF. The CDR3 DNA reads as TGTGCCAGCAGCCATATGGGACAGGGGAATCAGCCCCAGCATTTT. The chain uses TRBV7-9 and TRBJ1-5; 10 bases agree with TRBD1. CDR1 is SEHNR and CDR2 is FQNEAQ in the germline V gene (reference sequence). V lost 5 bases to trimming and J lost 4 bases; unmatched junction nucleotides: 5. CDR3 size: 15 residues.

This chain uses TRBV20-1 with TRBJ1-5, with TRBD1 as a possible D gene (6 bases). The germline CDR1 and CDR2 sequences are DFQATT and SNEGSKA (reference sequence). The V and J ends lost 7 bases and 1 base respectively, with 11 bases between them. This CDR3 contains 13 residues. The chain's CDR3 is CSVGTLSNQPQHF. The CDR3 nucleotides are TGCAGTGTCGGGACACTGAGCAATCAGCCCCAGCATTTT.

The chain couples TRBV4-2 to TRBJ2-7; 10 bases fit TRBD1. The closer fit of TRBJ2-5 to the DNA end suggests the J call may be wrong. The germline CDR1 and CDR2 sequences are LGHNA and YNFKEQ. The CDR3 totals 15 residues. The CDR3 nucleotides read TGTGCCAGCAGCCAGAACCGGGACAGGGGAGAGACCCAGTACTTC. It is translated as CASSQNRDRGETQYF.

The chain combines TRBV2 with TRBJ2-2; possible D gene TRBD1, 5 bases. The CDR3 sequence is 14 residues long. Germline V gene data show CDR1 as SNHLY and CDR2 as FYNNEI. The V end lost 6 bases, the J end lost 5 bases, and 13 bases lay between the germline ends. The CDR3 region has the DNA TGTGCCAGCAGCTCTGACAGACCTACCGGGGAGCTGTTTTTT. This codes for CASSSDRPTGELFF.

V gene TRBV7-9 combines with J gene TRBJ2-6; D is unresolved. This CDR3 region has 15 residues. V was trimmed by 8 bases and J by 0 bases, leaving 11 bases between them. Per germline, CDR1 SEHNR and CDR2 FQNEAQ (reference sequence). The CDR3 nucleotides are TGTGCCAGCCGCCCCCGAGGCTCTGGGGCCAACGTCCTGACTTTC. It translates to CASRPRGSGANVLTF.

The genes are TRBV6-5 and TRBJ2-7; D perhaps matches TRBD2 (6 bases). V shed 3 bases and J shed 2 bases, with 14 bases lying between them. In germline, CDR1 is MNHEY, CDR2 SVGAGI. This CDR3 has 15 residues. CDR3 protein: CASSYSTSGAYEQYF. DNA for the CDR3: TGTGCCAGCAGTTATTCGACTAGTGGGGCCTACGAGCAGTACTTC.

J is TRBJ2-3 and V is TRBV24-1, with 10 bases matching TRBD1. This CDR3 has 16 residues. CDR1 and CDR2 (germline): KGHDR, SFDVKD. Unmatched junction bases numbered 10, after V lost 5 bases and J lost 6 bases. CDR3 residues: CATSARQGANYDTQYF. CDR3 nucleotides: TGTGCCACCAGTGCCCGACAGGGGGCAAATTATGATACGCAGTATTTT.

A word on this clonotype: A read error is possible here, since a much larger clone lies one base away. The rearrangement uses TRBV9 and TRBJ2-7; 8 bases are a match to TRBD1. CDR1 is SGDLS and CDR2 is YYNGEE in the germline V gene. This CDR3 region has 13 residues. This CDR3 reads CASSTDRVNERYF. In nucleotides, the CDR3 is TGTGCCAGCAGCACGGACAGGGTCAACGAGCGGTACTTC.

J is TRBJ1-4 and V is TRBV20-1; weak D call: TRBD1 (6 bases). Trimming took off 6 bases at V and 8 bases at J, with 19 bases between the two ends. The CDR3 consists of 14 residues. Per germline, CDR1 DFQATT and CDR2 SNEGSKA (reference sequence). This chain's CDR3 is CSAPTRDTGEKLFF. The CDR3 DNA is TGCAGTGCCCCAACTAGGGACACGGGGGAAAAACTGTTTTTT.

The chain employs TRBV29-1 and TRBJ2-5, with D perhaps matching TRBD2 (6 bases). Trimming removed 3 bases at V and 5 bases at J, with 13 bases between. Germline CDR1 is SQVTM and CDR2 is ANQGSEA. The CDR3 contains 13 residues. CDR3 bases: TGCAGCGTTGAGGGACTCGCGAGGGAGACCCAGTACTTC. Its translation: CSVEGLARETQYF.

The chain has TRBV4-1 and TRBJ2-3, with TRBD2 identical over 8 bases. Unmatched junction bases numbered 12, after V lost 4 bases and J lost 0 bases. The CDR3 contains 18 residues. Looked up from germline, CDR1 is MGHRA and CDR2 is YSYEKL. For the CDR3, the DNA is TGCGCCAGCAGCCCAGCTTTTTTCGCTAGCGGGAGCACAGATACGCAGTATTTT. It encodes CASSPAFFASGSTDTQYF.

The chain joins TRBV7-9 to TRBJ2-5; D is unresolved. Germline CDR1 SEHNR, CDR2 FQNEAQ (reference sequence). Deletions cut 0 bases from V and 2 bases from J, with 10 bases between. The CDR3 has 15 amino acids. The CDR3 region is CASSLANRQQETQYF. The CDR3 nucleotides read TGTGCCAGCAGCTTAGCGAACCGGCAGCAAGAGACCCAGTACTTC. The variable domain in full, with the rest retrieved from reference TRBV7-9 and TRBJ2-5, is DTGVSQNPRHKITKRGQNVTFRCDPISEHNRLYWYRQTLGQGPEFLTYFQNEAQLEKSRLLSDRFSAERPKGSFSTLEIQRTEQGDSAMYLCASSLANRQQETQYFGPGTRLLVL.

The chain joins TRBV11-1 to TRBJ2-1; 8 bases agree with TRBD2. The CDR3 has 18 amino acids. J gave up 0 bases and V 1 base, and 8 bases lay outside the gene matches. Germline-derived CDR1 and CDR2 are SGHAT and FQDESV (reference sequence). CDR3 DNA sequence: TGTGCCAGCAGCTTAGGGGCTAGCGGGTGGAGCTCCTACAATGAGCAGTTCTTC. Its translation is CASSLGASGWSSYNEQFF.

Only a few counts were recorded for this clonotype. The J gene is TRBJ1-1, the V gene TRBV29-1, with D uncertain. The germline gives CDR1 SQVTM, CDR2 ANQGSEA. The CDR3 loop spans 12 amino acids. Trimming took 7 bases from V and 5 from J, leaving 14 bases between them. In DNA form, the CDR3 reads TGCAGCGCCACGGAAATGGGAACTGAAGCTTTCTTT. Its translation: CSATEMGTEAFF. The entire variable domain, with the rest obtained from reference TRBV29-1 and TRBJ1-1, is as follows: SAVISQKPSRDICQRGTSLTIQCQVDSQVTMMFWYRQQPGQSLTLIATANQGSEATYESGFVIDKFPISRPNLTFSTLTVSNMSPEDSSIYLCSATEMGTEAFFGQGTRLTVV.

V usage is TRBV12-3 or TRBV12-4 and J usage is TRBJ2-7; 10 positions agree with TRBD2. V lost 3 bases to trimming and J lost 0 bases; unmatched junction nucleotides: 2. CDR3 length: 15 amino acids. The CDR3 here is CASSLASGGSYEQYF. CDR3 in DNA: TGTGCCAGCAGTTTGGCTAGCGGGGGCTCCTACGAGCAGTACTTC.

This clonotype has a count of ten or more. A much larger clone lies one base from this, so it may be a read error. This rearrangement joins TRBV7-3 to TRBJ2-5, with TRBD2 as a possible D gene (5 bases). CDR1 is SGHTA, CDR2 FQGTGA, per germline. Trimming removed 1 base at V and 11 bases at J, with 14 bases between. This CDR3 is built from 13 residues. The CDR3 sequence: CASSLNDYNEQYF. The CDR3 nucleotides read TGTGCCAGCAGCTTAAACGACTACAATGAGCAGTACTTC.

Here the CDR3 DNA reads TGCAGCGTTGAAGCGGAGGGACAGATTAACTATGGCTACACCTTC. It is translated as CSVEAEGQINYGYTF. The V and J genes are TRBV29-1 and TRBJ1-2, with 7 bases lining up with TRBD1. Germline values: CDR1 SQVTM, CDR2 ANQGSEA. The V segment lost 1 base and the J segment 1 base; nucleotides outside the gene matches: 6. CDR3 length equals 15 residues.

This chain links TRBV10-1 with TRBJ2-4; perhaps D is TRBD1 or TRBD2 (5 bases each). V was trimmed by 7 bases and J by 2 bases, leaving 15 bases between them. Germline V gene sequence: CDR1 WNHNN, CDR2 SYGVQD (reference sequence). The CDR3 sequence is 15 residues long. CDR3 protein: CASNRDQRPKNIQYF. Here the CDR3 DNA reads TGCGCCAGCAACCGGGACCAGAGGCCCAAAAACATTCAGTACTTC.

Notes on this clonotype: A much larger clone is a single base away; this may be a read error. V usage is TRBV2 and J usage is TRBJ2-5, with a possible D match to TRBD1 (5 bases). CDR1 is SNHLY and CDR2 is FYNNEI in the germline V gene. CDR3 length equals 12 residues. The DNA of the CDR3 is TGTGCCAGCAGTGAACAGGGTGAGACCCGGTACTTC. Its protein is CASSEQGETRYF.

With respect to this clonotype: It may be a read error: a sequence one base away is much more abundant. The rearrangement links TRBV7-3 to TRBJ2-1; D uncertain. CDR1 is SGHTA, CDR2 FQGTGA, per germline. This CDR3 contains 12 residues. The CDR3 DNA reads as TGTTCCAGCAGCTTAGGGTGGGATGAGCAGTTCTTC. Protein: CSSSLGWDEQFF.

This clonotype showed up many times. This chain connects TRBV5-1 to TRBJ2-4; TRBD2 aligns across 7 bases. Per germline, CDR1 SGHRS and CDR2 YFSETQ. The CDR3 totals 15 residues. V lost 4 bases to trimming and J lost 4 bases; unmatched junction nucleotides: 8. The CDR3 DNA reads TGCGCCAGCAGCCCGGATCCTAGCGGAAAAAACATTCAGTACTTC. This codes for CASSPDPSGKNIQYF.

With regard to this clonotype: Being one base from a much bigger clone, this may be a read error. The rearrangement uses TRBV9 and TRBJ2-3; a weak D match, TRBD2 (5 bases). Looked up from germline, CDR1 is SGDLS and CDR2 is YYNGEE. CDR3 size: 15 residues. V dropped 9 bases and J dropped 5 bases, with 22 bases sitting between them. The CDR3 here is CANTTATTRGDTQYF. The CDR3 DNA reads TGTGCCAACACCACCGCGACTACCCGGGGAGATACGCAGTATTTT.

The chain carries TRBV7-9 and TRBJ2-6, with TRBD1 identical over 9 bases. The germline V gene has CDR1 SEHNR and CDR2 FQNEAQ (reference sequence). The CDR3 contains 14 residues. V shed 5 bases, J shed 9 bases, and the junction held 5 bases outside the gene matches. This chain's CDR3 is CASSPGQGFNVLTF. In nucleotides, the CDR3 is TGTGCCAGCAGCCCGGGACAGGGCTTCAACGTCCTGACTTTC. The full variable domain, completed using reference TRBV7-9 and TRBJ2-6, is DTGVSQNPRHKITKRGQNVTFRCDPISEHNRLYWYRQTLGQGPEFLTYFQNEAQLEKSRLLSDRFSAERPKGSFSTLEIQRTEQGDSAMYLCASSPGQGFNVLTFGAGSRLTVL.